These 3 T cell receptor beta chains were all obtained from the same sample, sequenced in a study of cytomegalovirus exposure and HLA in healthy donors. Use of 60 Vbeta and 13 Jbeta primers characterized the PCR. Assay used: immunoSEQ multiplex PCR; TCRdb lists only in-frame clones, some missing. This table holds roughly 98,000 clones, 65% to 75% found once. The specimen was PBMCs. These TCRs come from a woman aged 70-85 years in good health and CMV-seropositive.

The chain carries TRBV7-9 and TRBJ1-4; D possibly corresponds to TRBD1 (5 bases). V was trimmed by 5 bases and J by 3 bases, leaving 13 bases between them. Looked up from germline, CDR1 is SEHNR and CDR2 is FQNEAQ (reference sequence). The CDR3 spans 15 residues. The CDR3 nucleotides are TGTGCCAGCAGCGCGTCCCAGGGATCTAATGAAAAACTGTTTTTT. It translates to CASSASQGSNEKLFF. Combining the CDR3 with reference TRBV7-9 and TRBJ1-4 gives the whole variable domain DTGVSQNPRHKITKRGQNVTFRCDPISEHNRLYWYRQTLGQGPEFLTYFQNEAQLEKSRLLSDRFSAERPKGSFSTLEIQRTEQGDSAMYLCASSASQGSNEKLFFGSGTQLSVL.

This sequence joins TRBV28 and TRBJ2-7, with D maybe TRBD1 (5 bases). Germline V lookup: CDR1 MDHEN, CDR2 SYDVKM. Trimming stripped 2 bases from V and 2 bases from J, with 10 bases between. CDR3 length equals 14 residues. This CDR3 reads CASSLRGRPYEQYF. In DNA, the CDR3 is TGTGCCAGCAGTTTAAGGGGCAGGCCCTACGAGCAGTACTTC.

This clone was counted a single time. The CDR3 DNA sequence: TGTGCCAGCCCTCCAAAGGGAGGCGGCTATGGCTACACCTTC. Translating it yields CASPPKGGGYGYTF. The chain carries TRBV7-2 and TRBJ1-2; D ambiguous. The V and J ends lost 8 bases and 4 bases respectively, with 17 bases between them. CDR3 length: 14 residues. Per germline, CDR1 SGHTA and CDR2 FQGNSA.